One sample yielded the 6 T cell receptor beta chains listed below, sequenced in a study of shared clonotypes between healthy human individuals. This table comes from immunoSEQ multiplex PCR, and its TCRdb copy is limited to in-frame clones, with some not included. The repertoire holds a few million clones, 90% to 95% seen once, with over 0.12% in the top ten. Sequencing input: naive CD4+ T cells sorted from blood. Subset reported: CD45RA+ positively selected. Receptors were obtained from a man aged 18 to 30 in good health.

The V gene is TRBV27, the J gene TRBJ1-5; TRBD1 might be the D (5 bases). The germline gives CDR1 MNHEY, CDR2 SMNVEV (reference sequence). The CDR3 totals 13 residues. Trimming left V 6 bases short and J 6 bases short, with 12 bases between. CDR3 nucleotide sequence: TGTGCCAGCAGGGGGGTTGGGGTTCAGCCCCAGCATTTT. This gives the protein CASRGVGVQPQHF.

The J gene is TRBJ2-2, the V gene TRBV4-1; D tentatively fits TRBD1 or TRBD2 (6 bases each). Trimming left V 1 base short and J 8 bases short, with 11 bases between. The CDR3 has 14 residues. Germline CDR1 reads MGHRA; CDR2 reads YSYEKL. CDR3 residues: CASSQGGGYGELFF. CDR3 DNA: TGCGCCAGCAGCCAAGGAGGGGGGTATGGGGAGCTGTTTTTT.

CDR3 protein: CARPTVNLAKNIQYF. In nucleotides, the CDR3 is TGCGCCAGACCCACAGTCAATCTAGCCAAAAACATTCAGTACTTC. The chain couples TRBV4-3 to TRBJ2-4; D uncertain. The germline V gene has CDR1 LGHNA and CDR2 YSLEER. The CDR3 length is 15 residues. Trimming pared 9 bases from V and 0 bases from J, leaving 15 bases between.

This clone was seen more than once but under ten times. The chain uses TRBV27 and TRBJ1-2, with TRBD1 matching 9 bases. V was pared by 4 bases and J by 8 bases, with 11 bases of the junction left unmatched. This CDR3 contains 15 residues. Germline CDR1 MNHEY, CDR2 SMNVEV (reference sequence). In nucleotides, the CDR3 is TGTGCCAGCAGTTCGGGACAGGGCTTGAGGGGCGGCTACACCTTC. Translating gives CASSSGQGLRGGYTF.

To note about this clone: At the DNA level, this CDR3 is encoded by other sequences in the same sample as well. The CDR3 DNA follows: TGTGCCAGCAGCTTGACAGGGCCCAATCAGCCCCAGCATTTT. Its protein product is CASSLTGPNQPQHF. The chain links TRBV7-2 to TRBJ1-5; 7 positions match TRBD1. The CDR3 length is 14 residues. CDR1 is SGHTA, CDR2 FQGNSA, per germline. V shed 3 bases and J 3 bases; nucleotides not matched to a gene: 2.

The chain couples TRBV10-3 to TRBJ2-5, with 12 bases that match TRBD2. The V gene's germline CDR1 is ENHRY and CDR2 SYGVKD. With V trimmed by 0 bases and J by 1 base, 6 bases remained unmatched. There are 18 residues in the CDR3. CDR3 sequence (DNA): TGTGCCATCAGTGAGTCGACTACTAGCGGGGGGATCCAAGAGACCCAGTACTTC. Translating gives CAISESTTSGGIQETQYF.